Listed here are 18 T cell receptor beta chains from one sample, sequenced in a study of blood T cell repertoires in COVID-19. Profiling relied on immunoSEQ multiplex PCR, and the TCRdb table lists in-frame clones only, not all of them. The data contain roughly 100,000 clones, around 87% of them seen just once; the ten biggest clones take up 11%. The source material was peripheral blood. These receptors were taken from a woman in her twenties or thirties with acute or convalescent COVID-19.

The chain uses TRBV3-1 (or the pseudogene TRBV3-2) and TRBJ2-3; D is uncertain. Germline V lookup: CDR1 LGHDT, CDR2 YNNKEL (reference sequence). The CDR3 has 13 residues. Trimming cost V 1 base and J 4 bases, with 6 bases left between them. The CDR3 DNA sequence: TGTGCCAGCAGCCAAGGTTCAGCAGATACGCAGTATTTT. Translating gives CASSQGSADTQYF.

In this sample, this clone turned up a few times. This chain links TRBV4-1 with TRBJ2-7, with 12 bases matching TRBD2. This CDR3 has 15 residues. Germline lookup yields CDR1 MGHRA and CDR2 YSYEKL. Losses at the gene ends were 2 bases for V and 2 bases for J; bases not matched to a gene: 1. CDR3 amino acids: CASSQLAGGPYEQYF. Here the CDR3 DNA reads TGCGCCAGCAGCCAACTAGCGGGGGGGCCCTACGAGCAGTACTTC.

V usage is TRBV14 and J usage is TRBJ2-7; D perhaps matches TRBD2 (5 bases). The CDR3 contains 14 residues. The germline V gene has CDR1 SGHDN and CDR2 FVKESK. V was clipped by 1 base and J by 3 bases, with 10 bases between them. The CDR3 region has the DNA TGTGCCAGCAGCCAAGCGGGGTCCTTCTACGAGCAGTACTTC. Translation: CASSQAGSFYEQYF.

In DNA form, the CDR3 reads TGTGCCAGTAGTATGGTTCTATTTATGACAGATACGCAGTATTTT. Protein product: CASSMVLFMTDTQYF. The chain employs TRBV19 and TRBJ2-3, with D uncertain. The V end was cut by 3 bases, the J end by 3 bases, with 13 bases between. The CDR3 is 15 residues long. Germline V lookup: CDR1 LNHDA, CDR2 SQIVND (reference sequence).

The V and J genes are TRBV30 and TRBJ2-5; 9 bases match TRBD2. The CDR3 loop spans 14 amino acids. Germline V gene data show CDR1 as GTSNPN and CDR2 as SVGIG (reference sequence). The V gene end was trimmed by 6 bases and the J gene end by 1 base; junction bases not matched to a gene: 6. This chain's CDR3 is CACTKGLAQETQYF. CDR3 nucleotides: TGTGCCTGTACAAAGGGACTAGCCCAAGAGACCCAGTACTTC. Variable domain in full (rest from reference TRBV30 and TRBJ2-5): SQTIHQWPATLVQPVGSPLSLECTVEGTSNPNLYWYRQAAGRGLQLLFYSVGIGQISSEVPQNLSASRPQDRQFILSSKKLLLSDSGFYLCACTKGLAQETQYFGPGTRLLVL.

V and J are TRBV6-6 and TRBJ2-1, with a possible D match to TRBD1 (5 bases). V was pared by 5 bases and J by 7 bases, with 21 bases between. Germline CDR1 is MNHNY and CDR2 is SVGAGI (reference sequence). The CDR3 runs 16 residues. The CDR3 DNA sequence: TGTGCCAGCAGTCCACGGTGGGGCAGGGAAGTTAATGAGCAGTTCTTC. Protein sequence: CASSPRWGREVNEQFF.

V gene TRBV5-1 combines with J gene TRBJ1-1; 9 bases match TRBD1. J gave up 1 base and V 3 bases, and 7 bases lay outside the gene matches. CDR1 SGHRS and CDR2 YFSETQ come from the germline V gene. There are 16 residues in the CDR3. CDR3 sequence: CASSYSLGQGNTEAFF. DNA for the CDR3: TGCGCCAGCAGCTATAGTTTGGGACAGGGGAACACTGAAGCTTTCTTT.

The rearrangement links TRBV6-5 to TRBJ1-1; D gene uncertain. There are 12 residues in the CDR3. V lost 4 bases to trimming and J lost 10 bases, with 13 bases between them. Looked up from germline, CDR1 is MNHEY and CDR2 is SVGAGI. DNA of the CDR3: TGTGCCAGCAGTTCCCCCCTACGGGTAGCTTTCTTT. The encoded protein is CASSSPLRVAFF.

The V gene is TRBV9, the J gene TRBJ1-2; TRBD1 matches at 8 bases. V dropped 3 bases and J dropped 5; count of bases not matched to a gene: 9. The CDR3 runs 15 residues. Germline CDR1 is SGDLS and CDR2 is YYNGEE. CDR3 sequence: CASSGTGGEGYGYTF. The DNA for the CDR3 is TGTGCCAGCAGCGGAACAGGGGGAGAAGGATATGGCTACACCTTC.

A remark on this clone: Other DNA sequences in the same sample also yield this CDR3. The chain recombines TRBV3-1 (or the pseudogene TRBV3-2) with TRBJ2-2; D call uncertain. Germline V gene lookup returns CDR1 LGHDT and CDR2 YNNKEL (reference sequence). The CDR3 sequence is 13 residues long. The V end was cut by 3 bases, the J end by 1 base, with 3 bases between. The DNA for the CDR3 is TGTGCCAGCAGCCACTTGAACACCGGGGAGCTGTTTTTT. Its translation is CASSHLNTGELFF.

V gene TRBV19 combines with J gene TRBJ2-5, with TRBD2 matching over 13 bases. Germline CDR1 reads LNHDA; CDR2 reads SQIVND (reference sequence). The J segment lost 9 bases and the V segment lost 5 bases, leaving 9 bases of the junction unmatched. The CDR3 totals 15 residues. CDR3 amino acids: CASSSRLAGGLPQYF. For the CDR3, the DNA is TGTGCCAGTAGTTCCCGACTAGCGGGGGGCTTGCCCCAGTACTTC.

There are a few counts of this clone. CDR3 in DNA: TGTGCCAGCAGCTTAAGGAGAGGCGTGGCCCTTTACGAGCAGTACTTC. Amino acids: CASSLRRGVALYEQYF. V gene TRBV5-6 combines with J gene TRBJ2-7; D is unclear. V was trimmed by 2 bases and J by 4 bases, leaving 19 bases between them. CDR3 length: 16 amino acids. Germline assignment: CDR1 SGHDT and CDR2 YYEEEE.

The CDR3 protein is CASNKGYEQYF. CDR3 DNA sequence: TGTGCCAGTAATAAGGGGTACGAGCAGTACTTC. J is TRBJ2-7 and V is TRBV28; possible D gene TRBD1, 5 bases. This CDR3 is 11 amino acids long. From germline, CDR1 is MDHEN and CDR2 SYDVKM. Deletions cut 9 bases from V and 4 bases from J, with 10 bases between. Based on the CDR3 plus reference TRBV28 and TRBJ2-7, the full variable domain is DVKVTQSSRYLVKRTGEKVFLECVQDMDHENMFWYRQDPGLGLRLIYFSYDVKMKEKGDIPEGYSVSREKKERFSLILESASTNQTSMYLCASNKGYEQYFGPGTRLTVT.

This chain links TRBV29-1 with TRBJ1-4; a possible D gene is TRBD1 (6 bases). CDR3 size: 13 residues. V gave up 7 bases and J gave up 8 bases, with 17 bases separating them. CDR1 SQVTM and CDR2 ANQGSEA come from the germline V gene. The CDR3 loop is CSALRGAAEKLFF. The CDR3, as DNA: TGCAGCGCCCTCCGGGGGGCAGCGGAAAAACTGTTTTTT.

This chain links TRBV19 with TRBJ1-5, with D possibly matching TRBD1 (6 bases). The DNA end is more similar to TRBJ2-3, so the J call may be wrong. Germline lookup yields CDR1 LNHDA and CDR2 SQIVND (reference sequence). The CDR3 contains 14 residues. The CDR3 sequence: CASSIRDTDQPQYF. CDR3 coding DNA: TGTGCCAGTAGTATCCGGGACACAGATCAGCCCCAGTATTTT.

The rearrangement links TRBV19 to TRBJ1-1, with no clear D. Deletions cut 6 bases from V and 7 bases from J, with 21 bases between. Per germline, CDR1 LNHDA and CDR2 SQIVND (reference sequence). The CDR3 consists of 15 residues. The CDR3 sequence is CASSPEGLSGYEAFF. CDR3 coding DNA: TGTGCCAGTAGCCCCGAAGGGCTGTCGGGGTATGAAGCTTTCTTT.

V and J are TRBV30 and TRBJ1-1; perhaps TRBD1 as D (5 bases). This CDR3 has 14 amino acids. V was shortened by 3 bases and J by 3 bases, with 14 bases between the two germline ends. CDR1 and CDR2 (germline): GTSNPN, SVGIG (reference sequence). The CDR3 sequence: CAWRTWGGDTEAFF. CDR3 nucleotide sequence: TGTGCCTGGAGGACCTGGGGGGGGGACACTGAAGCTTTCTTT.

The chain has TRBV10-3 and TRBJ2-1, with 11 positions matching TRBD1. Germline-derived CDR1 and CDR2 are ENHRY and SYGVKD. J was trimmed by 7 bases and V by 1 base; bases with no gene match: 6. This CDR3 is built from 16 residues. The CDR3 DNA follows: TGTGCCATCAGTGAGTTCACCGGGACAGGGGGGAATGAGCAGTTCTTC. Its protein is CAISEFTGTGGNEQFF.